These 22 T cell receptor beta chains share one sample of origin, sequenced in a study of blood T cell repertoires in COVID-19. Only in-frame clones appear in the TCRdb table, and some are missing; sequencing was by immunoSEQ multiplex PCR. Of some 350,000 clones in the sample, around 92% were seen once. Sequenced sample: peripheral blood. The receptors originated from a woman aged 30 to 39 with COVID-19, enrolled during active disease.

V is TRBV30 and J is TRBJ1-5; D uncertain. This CDR3 comprises 14 residues. CDR1 and CDR2 (germline): GTSNPN, SVGIG (reference sequence). V was pared by 0 bases and J by 4 bases, with 10 bases between. CDR3 region: CAWSVLNRNQPQHF. CDR3 DNA sequence: TGTGCCTGGAGTGTACTAAATAGAAATCAGCCCCAGCATTTT.

This chain uses TRBV7-6 with TRBJ1-2; possibly TRBD1 for D (5 bases). CDR3 length: 16 residues. Germline V gene data show CDR1 as SGHVS and CDR2 as FNYEAQ. Trimming cost V 3 bases and J 4 bases, with 18 bases left between them. The CDR3 spells CASSFGGLGGFYGYTF. In DNA, the CDR3 is TGTGCCAGCAGCTTTGGAGGGCTGGGGGGATTCTATGGCTACACCTTC.

This chain links TRBV6-2 or TRBV6-3 with TRBJ2-1; 12 bases line up with TRBD1. This CDR3 is 17 amino acids long. The ends lost 6 bases at V and 4 bases at J; junction bases unmatched: 10. Germline V CDR1 and CDR2: MNHEY, SVGEGT. CDR3 coding DNA: TGTGCCAGCAGCGATGCCGGGACAGGGGGCGTGTACAATGAGCAGTTCTTC. Residues: CASSDAGTGGVYNEQFF.

V is TRBV3-1 (or the pseudogene TRBV3-2) and J is TRBJ1-1; TRBD1 aligns across 11 bases. The CDR3 is 14 residues long. Germline V gene data show CDR1 as LGHDT and CDR2 as YNNKEL (reference sequence). V was pared by 4 bases and J by 7 bases, with 5 bases of the junction left unmatched. The CDR3 reads CASSRGQGEDEAFF. The CDR3 DNA follows: TGTGCCAGCAGCCGGGGACAGGGGGAGGATGAAGCTTTCTTT.

DNA of the CDR3: TGTGCCACCAGTGATCGGAAGCAGGGAAGGCATCAGCCCCAGCATTTT. As protein: CATSDRKQGRHQPQHF. The J gene is TRBJ1-5, the V gene TRBV24-1, with TRBD1 as a possible D gene (5 bases). The germline CDR1 and CDR2 sequences are KGHDR and SFDVKD. The ends were cut back, 3 bases at V and 5 bases at J, with 16 bases in the middle. This CDR3 contains 16 residues.

The rearrangement joins TRBV28 to TRBJ1-3, with a weak D call TRBD1 (6 bases). The V gene's germline CDR1 is MDHEN and CDR2 SYDVKM. V was shortened by 3 bases and J by 0 bases, with 12 bases between the two germline ends. The CDR3 has 16 amino acids. The CDR3 is CASSLAGTSSGNTIYF. The CDR3 nucleotides are TGTGCCAGCAGTTTGGCAGGGACAAGCTCTGGAAACACCATATATTTT.

A word on this clone: A junction boundary mismatches the germline segment, possibly from a read error. The rearrangement uses TRBV7-7 and TRBJ1-3, with a possible D match to TRBD1 (6 bases). Looked up from germline, CDR1 is SSHAT and CDR2 is FNYEAQ (reference sequence). The CDR3 consists of 14 residues. DNA for the CDR3: TGTGCTAGCAGCACAAACGCCCAGGGGTCAGCCATATATTTT. It yields the protein CASSTNAQGSAIYF.

J is TRBJ1-2 and V is TRBV2, with 8 bases identical to TRBD1. Germline V gives CDR1 SNHLY, CDR2 FYNNEI. The CDR3 is 15 residues long. The ends lost 6 bases at V and 6 bases at J; junction bases unmatched: 12. The CDR3 DNA reads TGTGCCAGCAGGGCGGACAGGGCTCAGGAAAATGGCTACACCTTC. It specifies CASRADRAQENGYTF.

The sample holds one count of this clone. This chain links TRBV5-6 with TRBJ1-3, with D perhaps matching TRBD1 (6 bases). CDR3 length: 17 residues. With 5 bases removed from V and 0 bases from J, the gap between germline ends came to 18 bases. The germline gives CDR1 SGHDT, CDR2 YYEEEE. The CDR3, as DNA: TGTGCCAGCAGGCGCCTTCCAGGGGTCGGCTCTGGAAACACCATATATTTT. It codes for CASRRLPGVGSGNTIYF.

The chain couples TRBV27 to TRBJ2-7, with D perhaps TRBD2 (6 bases). Germline V lookup: CDR1 MNHEY, CDR2 SMNVEV (reference sequence). The CDR3 length is 13 residues. V was cut by 5 bases and J by 3 bases, with 11 bases left in between. Here the CDR3 reads CASSPTEGYEQYF. CDR3 DNA: TGTGCCAGCAGTCCCACGGAGGGCTACGAGCAGTACTTC.

The gene calls are TRBV5-8 and TRBJ1-1; 7 nucleotides agree with TRBD1. Germline CDR1 is SGHTS and CDR2 is YDEGEE. J lost 5 bases, V lost 0 bases, and 4 bases had no gene match. This CDR3 comprises 14 residues. The CDR3 protein is CASSLGTGGTEAFF. The CDR3 coding sequence is TGTGCCAGCAGCTTGGGGACAGGAGGAACTGAAGCTTTCTTT.

The V gene is TRBV10-3, the J gene TRBJ1-2; maybe TRBD1 (6 bases). V lost 2 bases and J 4 bases, leaving 14 bases between the germline ends. This CDR3 comprises 15 residues. Germline V CDR1 and CDR2: ENHRY, SYGVKD. This chain's CDR3 is CAISEDQGFTYGYTF. Written as DNA, the CDR3 is TGTGCCATCAGTGAGGACCAGGGGTTCACCTATGGCTACACCTTC.

The CDR3 region is CASSLNPLTSGAYNEQFF. Written as DNA, the CDR3 is TGTGCCAGCAGCCTCAACCCCTTAACTAGCGGGGCCTACAATGAGCAGTTCTTC. V usage is TRBV9 and J usage is TRBJ2-1; TRBD2 matches 10 bases. Losses at the gene ends were 4 bases for V and 2 bases for J; bases not matched to a gene: 12. Germline loops: CDR1 SGDLS, CDR2 YYNGEE. This CDR3 has 18 residues. Full variable domain (remainder filled in from reference TRBV9 and TRBJ2-1): DSGVTQTPKHLITATGQRVTLRCSPRSGDLSVYWYQQSLDQGLQFLIQYYNGEERAKGNILERFSAQQFPDLHSELNLSSLELGDSALYFCASSLNPLTSGAYNEQFFGPGTRLTVL.

J is TRBJ1-5 and V is TRBV2, with 10 bases identical to TRBD1. CDR1 is SNHLY and CDR2 is FYNNEI in the germline V gene. This CDR3 region has 13 residues. The junction had 3 bases not matched to a gene; V was cut back by 6 bases and J by 7 bases. CDR3 in amino acids: CASRDRGAQPQHF. The CDR3 DNA sequence: TGTGCCAGCAGGGACAGGGGGGCCCAGCCCCAGCATTTT. Together with reference TRBV2 and TRBJ1-5, the CDR3 gives the full variable domain: EPEVTQTPSHQVTQMGQEVILRCVPISNHLYFYWYRQILGQKVEFLVSFYNNEISEKSEIFDDQFSVERPDGSNFTLKIRSTKLEDSAMYFCASRDRGAQPQHFGDGTRLSIL.

This chain links TRBV18 with TRBJ2-7; weak D call: TRBD1 (5 bases). Germline V gene lookup returns CDR1 KGHSH and CDR2 LQKENI. Deletions cut 3 bases from V and 1 base from J, with 7 bases between. CDR3 length: 13 amino acids. CDR3 in DNA: TGTGCCAGCTCACCCCCAGGGTCCTACGAGCAGTACGTC. Protein sequence: CASSPPGSYEQYV.

The chain is built from TRBV7-2 and TRBJ2-1, with TRBD2 identical over 10 bases. V lost 5 bases and J lost 4; bases outside the gene matches: 5. Germline CDR1 and CDR2: SGHTA and FQGNSA. This CDR3 region has 15 residues. CDR3 sequence: CASSLKRGGYNEQFF. CDR3 sequence (DNA): TGTGCCAGCAGCCTCAAGCGGGGGGGGTACAATGAGCAGTTCTTC.

This clone was observed a handful of times. The chain uses TRBV7-9 and TRBJ2-1; 11 bases map to TRBD2. CDR1 is SEHNR, CDR2 FQNEAQ, per germline (reference sequence). This CDR3 region has 16 residues. V trimming: 1 base; J trimming: 3 bases; junction bases outside the gene matches: 2. The CDR3: CASSLGLAGNYNEQFF. The CDR3 coding sequence is TGTGCCAGCAGCTTAGGACTAGCGGGAAACTACAATGAGCAGTTCTTC.

The V gene is TRBV12-2, the J gene TRBJ1-2; the table's D call, TRBD1, has no DNA check behind it. TRBV12-2 is noted as a pseudogene. The CDR3 is 16 amino acids. CDR3 nucleotide sequence: TGTGCAAGTCGCCAGGAGGCCAGGGGTTGGTACTATGGCTACACCTTC. Protein sequence: CASRQEARGWYYGYTF.

The V gene is TRBV9, the J gene TRBJ2-1, with 9 bases that match TRBD2. Germline V gene sequence: CDR1 SGDLS, CDR2 YYNGEE. This CDR3 comprises 15 residues. The V and J ends lost 1 base and 6 bases, in that order; junction bases with no gene match: 5. The CDR3 DNA reads as TGTGCCAGCAGCGTAAGGCTAGCGGGAAGCAATGAGCAGTTCTTC. Its protein product is CASSVRLAGSNEQFF.

This chain uses TRBV7-9 with TRBJ2-3; 8 bases line up with TRBD2. CDR1 is SEHNR, CDR2 FQNEAQ, per germline (reference sequence). The CDR3 consists of 13 residues. Trimming cost V 8 bases and J 6 bases; bases outside gene matches: 7. CDR3 in DNA: TGTGCCAGCCAGGGCGGGGGGTTTGATACGCAGTATTTT. Its translation is CASQGGGFDTQYF. The variable domain in full, with the rest retrieved from reference TRBV7-9 and TRBJ2-3, is DTGVSQNPRHKITKRGQNVTFRCDPISEHNRLYWYRQTLGQGPEFLTYFQNEAQLEKSRLLSDRFSAERPKGSFSTLEIQRTEQGDSAMYLCASQGGGFDTQYFGPGTRLTVL.

This clone was observed a few times. The sample contains more than one DNA sequence encoding this CDR3. The chain uses TRBV5-1 and TRBJ2-3; possible D gene TRBD1, 7 bases. Germline V gene sequence: CDR1 SGHRS, CDR2 YFSETQ. CDR3 size: 15 residues. V gave up 0 bases and J gave up 3 bases, with 11 bases separating them. CDR3 coding DNA: TGCGCCAGCAGCTTGGGCGGGACAGTAACAGATACGCAGTATTTT. Its protein product is CASSLGGTVTDTQYF.

This rearrangement joins TRBV28 to TRBJ1-1; D is perhaps TRBD1 (6 bases). With 9 bases removed from V and 0 bases from J, the gap between germline ends came to 17 bases. The CDR3 is made up of 15 amino acids. Germline CDR1 MDHEN, CDR2 SYDVKM. CDR3 protein: CASNILQGMNTEAFF. DNA for the CDR3: TGTGCCAGTAATATTTTACAGGGAATGAACACTGAAGCTTTCTTT.